Listed here are 5 T cell receptor beta chains from one sample, sequenced in a study of T cells after yellow fever vaccination. TCRdb re-called the 5' RACE reads through MiXCR, storing one row per CDR3 protein. The sample has 250,000 to 350,000 distinct CDR3 sequences, roughly 6.8% seen once. Sample: PBMCs, taken 45 days after the first yellow fever vaccination. The receptors stem from a man between 18 and 35 years old who received the YFV17D yellow fever vaccine.

In this sample, this clonotype turned up a few times. The gene calls are TRBV12-5 and TRBJ2-1; a possible D gene is TRBD1 (6 bases). Germline V gene lookup returns CDR1 LGHNT and CDR2 FRNRAP. The CDR3 is 15 residues long. V lost 6 bases and J lost 0, with 12 bases in between. CDR3 residues: CASGAGTFSYNEQFF. The CDR3 region has the DNA TGTGCTAGTGGAGCCGGGACATTCTCCTACAATGAGCAGTTCTTC.

Written as DNA, the CDR3 is TGTGCCAGCAGCTTAAACCCTAGCGTCGGTGAGCAGTTCTTC. Translating it yields CASSLNPSVGEQFF. J is TRBJ2-1 and V is TRBV7-7; tentative D call: TRBD2 (6 bases). The germline CDR1 and CDR2 sequences are SSHAT and FNYEAQ (reference sequence). The CDR3 has 14 amino acids. Trimming cost V 2 bases and J 9 bases, with 14 bases left between them. Based on the CDR3 plus reference TRBV7-7 and TRBJ2-1, the full variable domain is GAGVSQSPRYKVTKRGQDVTLRCDPISSHATLYWYQQALGQGPEFLTYFNYEAQPDKSGLPSDRFSAERPEGSISTLTIQRTEQRDSAMYRCASSLNPSVGEQFFGPGTRLTVL.

The chain joins TRBV20-1 to TRBJ2-2; 12 nucleotides agree with TRBD2. CDR1 is DFQATT, CDR2 SNEGSKA, per germline (reference sequence). The CDR3 consists of 19 residues. Trimming removed 6 bases from V and 7 bases from J; junction bases left unmatched: 21. CDR3 in DNA: TGCAGTGCCAGCAAGCCCTTTCCGCTAGCGGGGGGGCATGTCGGGGAGCTGTTTTTT. Protein: CSASKPFPLAGGHVGELFF.

This clonotype was counted between two and nine times. The chain employs TRBV7-3 and TRBJ1-1; 7 bases line up with TRBD1. The CDR3 is 16 amino acids. CDR1 is SGHTA, CDR2 FQGTGA, per germline. J gave up 4 bases and V 5 bases, and 13 bases lay outside the gene matches. CDR3 in amino acids: CASSPDPPGGATEAFF. CDR3 DNA sequence: TGTGCCAGCAGCCCGGACCCACCAGGGGGGGCCACTGAAGCTTTCTTT.

This clonotype was found a few times. This chain links TRBV12-3 or TRBV12-4 with TRBJ1-1; a possible D gene is TRBD1 (5 bases). V dropped 8 bases and J dropped 4 bases, with 14 bases sitting between them. The CDR3 is made up of 13 amino acids. CDR3 residues: CASRPGKFTEAFF. In DNA form, the CDR3 reads TGTGCCAGCCGCCCAGGGAAATTCACTGAAGCTTTCTTT.